This T cell receptor beta chain was recorded in a study of regulatory T cells in long-lasting Graves disease. According to the study, TCR beta libraries were built with iRepertoire HTBI primers and CDR3-region Arm-PCR. TCRdb fed the multiplex PCR reads into MiXCR, producing one record per CDR3 protein. Among approximately 360,000 distinct CDR3 sequences listed, 12% were seen once. This clonotype was detected many times. The junction had 7 bases not matched to a gene; V was cut back by 3 bases and J by 4 bases. Germline V lookup: CDR1 KGHDR, CDR2 SFDVKD. The CDR3 spans 16 residues. Specified time point: newly diagnosed GD, antithyroid drugs for less than 3 months. PBMC-extracted RNA yielded the TCR library. In Xi'an, China, an endocrinology department was the source of patients. This sample also appeared in a second study, on T cells in Graves' hyperthyroidism and ophthalmopathy. That work adds: The authors' 13 V-J model separated ophthalmopathy from stable hyperthyroidism.

This receptor was taken from a woman between 18 and 29 years old with Graves disease. V usage is TRBV24-1 and J usage is TRBJ2-5; TRBD1 matches at 10 bases. The sample consisted of peripheral blood mononuclear cells (PBMCs), taken at new diagnosis, from a patient treated with antithyroid drugs. The CDR3 bases are TGTGCCACCAGTGATAGCCGGGACAGGGGTCGAGAGACCCAGTACTTC. This translates into CATSDSRDRGRETQYF.